The rows below give T cell receptor beta chains drawn from one sample of a study of cytomegalovirus exposure and HLA in healthy donors. Profiling relied on immunoSEQ multiplex PCR, and the TCRdb table lists in-frame clones only, not all of them. The table records 150,000 to 200,000 clones, approximately 80% of them present only once. Source material: PBMCs. The receptors here all came from a woman in her forties or fifties in good health and CMV-seronegative. Each CDR3 is given with its conserved first and last residue. The order of the fields is J gene, D gene, clone size, V gene, CDR3 protein, CDR3 DNA. D genes are given only for firm matches. For some rows the clone size is stated as once, few or many, or as a class when expanded; others skip it.

J: TRBJ1-4
D: TRBD1
size: .
V: TRBV4-2
CDR3: CASSPRDSNNEKLFF
DNA: TGTGCCAGCAGCCCCCGGGACAGTAACAATGAAAAACTGTTTTTT

J: TRBJ2-7
D: TRBD2
size: once
V: TRBV7-2
CDR3: CASSSIAGGPTYEQYF
DNA: TGTGCCAGCAGCTCAATAGCGGGGGGCCCAACCTACGAGCAGTACTTC

J: TRBJ2-7
D: TRBD1
size: .
V: TRBV29-1
CDR3: CSGGQAAYEQYF
DNA: TGCAGCGGGGGACAGGCGGCCTACGAGCAGTACTTC

J: TRBJ1-2
D: .
size: .
V: TRBV7-9
CDR3: CASSVGQGYGYTF
DNA: TGTGCCAGCAGCGTTGGGCAGGGCTATGGCTACACCTTC

J: TRBJ1-2
D: .
size: few
V: TRBV18
CDR3: CASSPNLDSNYGYTF
DNA: TGTGCCAGCTCACCAAACTTGGACAGCAACTATGGCTACACCTTC

J: TRBJ2-3
D: TRBD1
size: once
V: TRBV28
CDR3: CASRLRQGRTGTDTQYF
DNA: TGTGCCAGCAGATTGAGGCAGGGGAGGACAGGGACAGATACGCAGTATTTT

J: TRBJ1-1
D: .
size: .
V: TRBV18
CDR3: CASSPYMNTEAFF
DNA: TGTGCCAGCTCACCGTACATGAACACTGAAGCTTTCTTT

J: TRBJ1-4
D: .
size: few
V: TRBV5-1
CDR3: CASSSGGVEKLFF
DNA: TGCGCCAGCAGCTCCGGGGGGGTTGAAAAACTGTTTTTT

J: TRBJ1-5
D: .
size: .
V: TRBV5-8
CDR3: CASSLLGRNQPQHF
DNA: TGTGCCAGCAGCTTGTTGGGCCGAAATCAGCCCCAGCATTTT

J: TRBJ2-2
D: .
size: .
V: TRBV7-6
CDR3: CASSGYTNTGELFF
DNA: TGTGCCAGCTCAGGGTATACGAACACCGGGGAGCTGTTTTTT

J: TRBJ2-6
D: .
size: .
V: TRBV19
CDR3: CASSIQVNSGANVLTF
DNA: TGTGCCAGTAGTATTCAGGTCAACTCTGGGGCCAACGTCCTGACTTTC

J: TRBJ2-1
D: TRBD1
size: few
V: TRBV2
CDR3: CASTGQGVPNEQFF
DNA: TGTGCCAGCACCGGACAGGGAGTACCAAATGAGCAGTTCTTC

J: TRBJ2-7
D: TRBD2
size: .
V: TRBV6-5
CDR3: CASSYSGSGSSYEQYF
DNA: TGTGCCAGCAGTTACTCGGGTAGCGGGAGCTCCTACGAGCAGTACTTC

J: TRBJ2-7
D: .
size: .
V: TRBV30
CDR3: CAWTRPGTNTYEQYF
DNA: TGTGCCTGGACCCGGCCCGGGACAAACACCTACGAGCAGTACTTC

J: TRBJ1-2
D: TRBD1
size: .
V: TRBV27
CDR3: CASSSLGQGSLGYTF
DNA: TGTGCCAGCAGCTCCCTAGGACAGGGATCTCTCGGCTACACCTTC

J: TRBJ2-2
D: .
size: few
V: TRBV19
CDR3: CASSIRRARGAVF
DNA: TGTGCCAGTAGTATCCGCCGGGCCCGGGGAGCTGTTTTT

J: TRBJ1-2
D: .
size: .
V: TRBV18
CDR3: CASSSPDGYTF
DNA: TGTGCCAGCTCATCCCCCGATGGCTACACCTTC

J: TRBJ2-3
D: TRBD1
size: .
V: TRBV29-1
CDR3: CSVEARDRGTDTQYF
DNA: TGCAGCGTTGAAGCCCGGGACAGGGGCACAGATACGCAGTATTTT

J: TRBJ1-5
D: TRBD1
size: .
V: TRBV9
CDR3: CASSVGGQGAEPQHF
DNA: TGTGCCAGCAGCGTAGGGGGACAGGGGGCAGAGCCCCAGCATTTT

J: TRBJ1-5
D: .
size: .
V: TRBV2
CDR3: CASAFRVPSNQPQHF
DNA: TGTGCCAGCGCCTTCAGGGTTCCAAGCAATCAGCCCCAGCATTTT